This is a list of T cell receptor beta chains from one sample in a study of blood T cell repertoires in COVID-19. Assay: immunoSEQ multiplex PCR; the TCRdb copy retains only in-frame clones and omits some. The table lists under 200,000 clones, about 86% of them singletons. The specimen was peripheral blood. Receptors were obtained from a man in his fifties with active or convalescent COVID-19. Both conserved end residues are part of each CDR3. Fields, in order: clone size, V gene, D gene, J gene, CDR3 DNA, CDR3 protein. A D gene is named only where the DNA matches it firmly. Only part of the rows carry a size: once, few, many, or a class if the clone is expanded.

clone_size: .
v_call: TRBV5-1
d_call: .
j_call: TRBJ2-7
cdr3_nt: TGCGCCAGCAGCTCGCTCGACAGAAGCTACGAGCAGTACTTC
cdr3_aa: CASSSLDRSYEQYF

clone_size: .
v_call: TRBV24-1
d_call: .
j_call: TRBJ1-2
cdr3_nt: TGTGCCACCAGTGACCGCACCCAGGGGCCGCGGGGGGGCTACACCTTC
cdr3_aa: CATSDRTQGPRGGYTF

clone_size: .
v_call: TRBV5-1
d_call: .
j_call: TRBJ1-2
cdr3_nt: TGCGCCAGCAGTTCGGGAGTGGAGGGCGTTGGCTACACCTTC
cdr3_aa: CASSSGVEGVGYTF

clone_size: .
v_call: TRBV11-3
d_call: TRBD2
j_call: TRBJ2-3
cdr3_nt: TGTGCCACCTCCGGGACTAGCGAGAGCACAGATACGCAGTATTTT
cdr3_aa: CATSGTSESTDTQYF

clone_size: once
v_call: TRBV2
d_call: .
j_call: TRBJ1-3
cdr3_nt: TGTGCCAGCACCGCGGCGGAAAATTCTGGAAACACCATATATTTT
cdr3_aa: CASTAAENSGNTIYF

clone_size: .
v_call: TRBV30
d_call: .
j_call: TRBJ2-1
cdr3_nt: TGTGCCTGGAGGGCCCCCCCAGGGGAACAACCCTACAATGAGCAGTTCTTC
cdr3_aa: CAWRAPPGEQPYNEQFF

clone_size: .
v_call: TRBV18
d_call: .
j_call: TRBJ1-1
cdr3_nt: TGTGCCAGCTCGACTTTCAGGGCACGGGACACTGAAGCTTTCTTT
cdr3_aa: CASSTFRARDTEAFF

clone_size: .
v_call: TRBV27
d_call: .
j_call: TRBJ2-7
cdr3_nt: TGTGCCAGCAGTTCCGCCCTCGAGGCAGCTTACGTCAAGCAGTACTTC
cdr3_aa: CASSSALEAAYVKQYF

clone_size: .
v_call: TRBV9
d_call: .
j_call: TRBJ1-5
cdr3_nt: TGTGCCAGCAGCGTAGCCGGTGGGCCCCAGCATTTT
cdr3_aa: CASSVAGGPQHF

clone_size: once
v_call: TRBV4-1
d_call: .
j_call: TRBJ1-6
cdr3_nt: TGCGCCAGCAGCCGCAGGGGTGGGAGAGGGCTATCTAATTCACCCCTCCACTTT
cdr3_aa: CASSRRGGRGLSNSPLHF

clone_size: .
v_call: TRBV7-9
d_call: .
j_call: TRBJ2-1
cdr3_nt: TGTGCCAGCAGCTTACAAAATGAGCAGTTCTTC
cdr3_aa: CASSLQNEQFF

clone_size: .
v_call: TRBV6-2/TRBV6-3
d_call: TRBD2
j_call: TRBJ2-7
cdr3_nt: TGTGCCAGCAGTTACTCAGGCGGGAGGTACGAGCAGTACTTC
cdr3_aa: CASSYSGGRYEQYF

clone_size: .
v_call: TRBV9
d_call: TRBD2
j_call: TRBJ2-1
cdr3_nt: TGTGCCAGCAGCGTTAATAGCGGGGCCCACCGGGAGAATGAGCAGTTCTTC
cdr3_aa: CASSVNSGAHRENEQFF

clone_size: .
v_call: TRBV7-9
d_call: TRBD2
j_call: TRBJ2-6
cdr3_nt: TGTGCCAGCAGCAAGCGGGGGCTCTCTGGGGCCAACGTCCTGACTTTC
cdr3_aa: CASSKRGLSGANVLTF

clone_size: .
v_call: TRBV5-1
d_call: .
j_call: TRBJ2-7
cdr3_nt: TGCGCCAGCAGCTTGGAGACCGGGGGTTTGTACTTC
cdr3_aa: CASSLETGGLYF

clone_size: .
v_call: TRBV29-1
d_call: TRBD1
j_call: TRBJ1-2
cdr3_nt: TGCAGCGCCACCAAGGGACAGGGTCGGACTGGCTACACCTTC
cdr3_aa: CSATKGQGRTGYTF

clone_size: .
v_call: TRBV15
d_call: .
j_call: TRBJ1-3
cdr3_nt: TGTGCCACCAGCAGGACTGGATATCTCTTTGGGAACACCATATATTTT
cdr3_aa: CATSRTGYLFGNTIYF

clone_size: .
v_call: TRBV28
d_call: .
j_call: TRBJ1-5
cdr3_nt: TGTGCCAGCAGCGACAGTAGCAATCAGCCCCAGCATTTT
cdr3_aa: CASSDSSNQPQHF

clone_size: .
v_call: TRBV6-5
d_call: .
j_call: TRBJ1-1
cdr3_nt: TGTGCCAGCAGTTACTACCATGGCAACACTGAAGCTTTCTTT
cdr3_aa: CASSYYHGNTEAFF

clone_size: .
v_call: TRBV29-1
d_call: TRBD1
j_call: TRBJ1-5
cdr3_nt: TGCAGCGTTGCAGGGGGCGGCAATCAGCCCCAGCATTTT
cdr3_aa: CSVAGGGNQPQHF

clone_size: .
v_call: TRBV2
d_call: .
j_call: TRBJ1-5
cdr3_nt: TGTGCCAGCAGTGAGGGAGGTTGGGCGCCCCAGCATTTT
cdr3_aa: CASSEGGWAPQHF

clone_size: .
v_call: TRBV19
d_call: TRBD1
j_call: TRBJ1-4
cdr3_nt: TGTGCCAGTAGTACCGACAGGGCTGCACGTGAAAAACTGTTTTTT
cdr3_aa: CASSTDRAAREKLFF

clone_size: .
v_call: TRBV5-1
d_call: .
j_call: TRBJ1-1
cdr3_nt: TGCGCCAGCAGCTTAGCGGAGAACACTGAAGCTTTCTTT
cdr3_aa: CASSLAENTEAFF

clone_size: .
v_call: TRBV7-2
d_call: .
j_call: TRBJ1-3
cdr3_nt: TGTGCCAGCAGCCTCGGGGGAGAAAACACCATATATTTT
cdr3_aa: CASSLGGENTIYF

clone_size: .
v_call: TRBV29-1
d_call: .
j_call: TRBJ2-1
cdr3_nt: TGCAGCGTTGTAAGGGACTGGTACAATGAGCAGTTCTTC
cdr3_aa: CSVVRDWYNEQFF

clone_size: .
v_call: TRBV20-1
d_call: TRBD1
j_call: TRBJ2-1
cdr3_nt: TGCAGTGCCAGTAGGGGACAGGGAGTGTTGGATGAGCAGTTCTTC
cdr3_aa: CSASRGQGVLDEQFF

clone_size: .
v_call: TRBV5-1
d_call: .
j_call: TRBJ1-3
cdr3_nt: TGCGCCAGCAGTCGACTGCCGGGGACTCCCTGGGAAAACACCATATATTTT
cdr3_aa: CASSRLPGTPWENTIYF

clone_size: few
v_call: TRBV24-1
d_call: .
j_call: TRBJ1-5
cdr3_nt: TGTGCCACCAGTGATTGGGGGGAAGAGGTCAATCAGCCCCAGCATTTT
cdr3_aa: CATSDWGEEVNQPQHF

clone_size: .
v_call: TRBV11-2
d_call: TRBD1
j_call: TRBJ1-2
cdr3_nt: TGTGCCAGCAGCTCCGGACAGGGCTGGGGCTACACCTTC
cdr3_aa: CASSSGQGWGYTF

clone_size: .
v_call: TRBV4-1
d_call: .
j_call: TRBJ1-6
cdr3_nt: TGCGCCAGCAGCCAAGATATGGGGGCGGGTTATAATTCACCCCTCCACTTT
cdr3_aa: CASSQDMGAGYNSPLHF

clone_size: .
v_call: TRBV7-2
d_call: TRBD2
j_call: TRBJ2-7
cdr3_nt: TGTGCCAGCAGATCCGGAGCGGGAGGGCTGTGCTTC
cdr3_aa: CASRSGAGGLCF

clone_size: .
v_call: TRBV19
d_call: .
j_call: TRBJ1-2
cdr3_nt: TGTGCCAGTAGTATTTCAGTGCCCTATGGCTACACCTTC
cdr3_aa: CASSISVPYGYTF

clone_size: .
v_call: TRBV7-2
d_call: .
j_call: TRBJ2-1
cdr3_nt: TGTGCCAGCAGCTACTCTTACAATGAGCAGTTCTTC
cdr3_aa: CASSYSYNEQFF

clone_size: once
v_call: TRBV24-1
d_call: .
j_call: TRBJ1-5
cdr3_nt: TGTGCCACCAGTGCGCAGGGCGTGGGCAATCAGCCCCAGCATTTT
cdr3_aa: CATSAQGVGNQPQHF

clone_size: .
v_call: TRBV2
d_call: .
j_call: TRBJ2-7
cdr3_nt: TGTGCCAGCAGTGAACCGGGAGACAGGGTGACCTCCTACGAGCAGTACTTC
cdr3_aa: CASSEPGDRVTSYEQYF

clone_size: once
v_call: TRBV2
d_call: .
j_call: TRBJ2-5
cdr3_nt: TGTGCCAGCAGTGGTTATCGCGGGGTCGGTCAAGAGACCCAGTACTTC
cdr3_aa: CASSGYRGVGQETQYF

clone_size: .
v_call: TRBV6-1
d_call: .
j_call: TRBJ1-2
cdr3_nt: TGTGCCAGCAGTGACGGAGGGCAGAGCTATGGCTACACCTTC
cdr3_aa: CASSDGGQSYGYTF

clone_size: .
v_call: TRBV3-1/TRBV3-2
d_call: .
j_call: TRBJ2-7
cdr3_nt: TGTGCCAGCAGCCAAGTGGGTGGGGGCTTTTCCTACGAGCAGTACTTC
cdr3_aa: CASSQVGGGFSYEQYF

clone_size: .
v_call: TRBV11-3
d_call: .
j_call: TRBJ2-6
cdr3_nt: TGTGCCAGCAGCTTAGTCAGAACTGGGGCCAACGTCCTGACTTTC
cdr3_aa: CASSLVRTGANVLTF

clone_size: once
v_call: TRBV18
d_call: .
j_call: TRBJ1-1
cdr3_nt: TGTGCCAGCTCACCACCGGAGGTCACTGAAGCTTTCTTT
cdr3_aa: CASSPPEVTEAFF

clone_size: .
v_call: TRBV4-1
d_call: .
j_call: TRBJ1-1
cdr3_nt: TGCGCCAGCAGCCAAGCCACAAGGGGGGGGAGGGGCACTGAAGCTTTCTTT
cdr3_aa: CASSQATRGGRGTEAFF

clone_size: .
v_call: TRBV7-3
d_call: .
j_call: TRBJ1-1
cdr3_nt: TGTGCCACCTCTGCGGGGGGGAACACTGAAGCTTTCTTT
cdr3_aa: CATSAGGNTEAFF